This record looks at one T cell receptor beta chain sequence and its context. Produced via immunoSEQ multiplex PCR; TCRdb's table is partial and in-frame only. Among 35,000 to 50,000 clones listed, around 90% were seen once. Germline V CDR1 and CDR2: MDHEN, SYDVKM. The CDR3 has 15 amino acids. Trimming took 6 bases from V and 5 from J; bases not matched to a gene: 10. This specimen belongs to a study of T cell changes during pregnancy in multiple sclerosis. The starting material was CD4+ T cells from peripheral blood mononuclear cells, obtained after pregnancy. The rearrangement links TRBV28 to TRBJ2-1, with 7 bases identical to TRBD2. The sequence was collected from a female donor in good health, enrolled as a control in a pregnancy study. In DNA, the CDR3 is TGTGCCAGCAGGGGACCCGGGACTAACAACAATGAGCAGTTCTTC. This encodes CASRGPGTNNNEQFF.